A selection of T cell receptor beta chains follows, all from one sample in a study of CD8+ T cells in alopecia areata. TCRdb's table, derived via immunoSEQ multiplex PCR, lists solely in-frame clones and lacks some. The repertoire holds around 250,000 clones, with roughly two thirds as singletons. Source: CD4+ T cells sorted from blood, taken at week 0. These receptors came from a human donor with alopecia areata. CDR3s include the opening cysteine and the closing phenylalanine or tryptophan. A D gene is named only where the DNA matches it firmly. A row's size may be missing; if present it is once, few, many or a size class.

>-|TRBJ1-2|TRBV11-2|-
CASSRARGHGYTF
TGTGCCAGCAGCCGGGCCCGGGGTCATGGCTACACCTTC
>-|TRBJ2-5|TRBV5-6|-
CASSLARGGVETQYF
TGTGCCAGCAGCTTGGCCCGGGGTGGTGTGGAGACCCAGTACTTC
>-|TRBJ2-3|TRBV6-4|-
CATRLSGPPDTQYF
TGTGCCACCAGACTATCCGGCCCCCCAGATACGCAGTATTTT
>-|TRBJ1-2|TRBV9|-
CASSLGAQSYGYTF
TGTGCCAGCAGCCTGGGGGCACAGAGCTATGGCTACACCTTC
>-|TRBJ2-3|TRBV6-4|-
CASSPTYSTDTQYF
TGTGCCAGCAGTCCTACATATAGCACAGATACGCAGTATTTT
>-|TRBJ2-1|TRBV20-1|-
CSAKGVEQFF
TGCAGTGCAAAGGGAGTCGAGCAGTTCTTC
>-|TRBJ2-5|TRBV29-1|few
CSVEDPGVRETQYF
TGCAGCGTTGAAGATCCGGGGGTGCGGGAGACCCAGTACTTC
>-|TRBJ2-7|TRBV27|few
CASSSGDGHEQYF
TGTGCCAGCAGTTCCGGGGACGGCCACGAGCAGTACTTC
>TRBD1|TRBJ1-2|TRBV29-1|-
CSVYGRDRAGYTF
TGCAGCGTCTACGGACGGGACAGGGCCGGCTACACCTTC
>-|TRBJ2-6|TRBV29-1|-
CSVTSSGANVLTF
TGCAGCGTTACAAGCTCTGGGGCCAACGTCCTGACTTTC
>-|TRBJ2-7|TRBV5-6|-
CASSLIPHEQYF
TGTGCCAGCAGCTTGATCCCCCACGAGCAGTACTTC
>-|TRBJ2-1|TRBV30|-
CASSQGNEQFF
TGTGCCTCCTCGCAAGGGAATGAGCAGTTCTTC
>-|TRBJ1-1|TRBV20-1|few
CSAENTEAFF
TGCAGTGCTGAGAACACTGAAGCTTTCTTT
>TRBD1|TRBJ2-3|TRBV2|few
CASSEIVTGGTNF
TGTGCCAGCAGTGAAATCGTGACAGGGGGCACGAATTTT
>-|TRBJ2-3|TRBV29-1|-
CSGQGADTQYF
TGCAGCGGGCAGGGAGCAGATACGCAGTATTTT
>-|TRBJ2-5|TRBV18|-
CASSPRQIQETQYF
TGTGCCAGCTCACCACGCCAGATTCAAGAGACCCAGTACTTC
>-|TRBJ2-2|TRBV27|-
CASSLGGQVTGELFF
TGTGCCAGCAGTTTGGGGGGGCAGGTCACCGGGGAGCTGTTTTTT
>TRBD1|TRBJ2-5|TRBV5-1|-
CASSPGQGGIVTQYF
TGCGCCAGCAGCCCCGGACAGGGGGGAATAGTGACCCAGTACTTC
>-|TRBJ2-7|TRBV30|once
CAWSLGYEQYF
TGTGCCTGGAGTTTGGGGTACGAGCAGTACTTC